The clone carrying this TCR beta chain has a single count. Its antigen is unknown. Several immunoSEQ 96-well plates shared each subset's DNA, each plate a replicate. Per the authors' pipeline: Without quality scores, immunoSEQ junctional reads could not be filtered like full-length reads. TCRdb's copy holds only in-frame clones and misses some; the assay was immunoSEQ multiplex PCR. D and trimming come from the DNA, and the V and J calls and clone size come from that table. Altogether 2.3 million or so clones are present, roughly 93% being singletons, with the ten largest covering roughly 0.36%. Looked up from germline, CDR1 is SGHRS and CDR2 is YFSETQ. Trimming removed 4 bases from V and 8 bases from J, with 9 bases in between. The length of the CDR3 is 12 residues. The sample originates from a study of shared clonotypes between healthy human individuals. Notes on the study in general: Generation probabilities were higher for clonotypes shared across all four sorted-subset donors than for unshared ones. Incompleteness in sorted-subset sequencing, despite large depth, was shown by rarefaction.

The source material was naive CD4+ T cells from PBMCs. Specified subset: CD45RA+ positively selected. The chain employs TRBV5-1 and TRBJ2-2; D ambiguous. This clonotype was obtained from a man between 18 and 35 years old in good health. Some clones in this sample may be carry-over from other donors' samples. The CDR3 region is CASSQDRGELFF. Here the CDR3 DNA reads TGCGCCAGCAGCCAGGACCGAGGGGAGCTGTTTTTT.